The TCR beta chain under discussion was sequenced for a study of blood T cells in healthy people across ages (dated by TCRdb to between 2015 and 2016). Turning to the overall study: Template switching captured roughly one uniquely barcoded TCR beta cDNA molecule per two T cells in model experiments. To track age-related changes in TCR beta repertoire diversity, the study relied on deep sequencing normalized with unique cDNA molecular identifiers. Donors were grouped into four age groups: young (average about 15 years), middle-aged (about 38), aged (62) and long-lived (roughly 80). To avoid experimental bias, donors of different ages were distributed randomly across sequencing lanes. The study analyzed two additional independent replicas of 1 million unique cDNA reads from the same blood draw for two donors, one aged 18 to 29 and one aged 80 or older. The study at large found these results: Estimates of total diversity based on one million sequenced T cells were regarded as lower bounds and as underestimates. As age increased, observed TCR beta diversity per million T cells dropped in a roughly linear way, and a significant reduction was already evident by age 40. The long-lived group showed more naive CD4+ T cells, fewer expanded clones and increased TCR diversity than the aged group, suggesting age selection. Since profiling was done on bulk unsorted PBMCs, naive and antigen-experienced compartments could not be conclusively compared. The CMV infection status of donors was not known, potentially confounding age-related changes in expanded clonotypes. The percentage of naive T cells measured by flow cytometry correlated strongly with observed TCR beta diversity.

Trimming costs V 5 bases and J 1 base, and their ends lie 6 bases apart. The CDR3, from cysteine to phenylalanine, totals 11 residues. Left in the record is the CDR3 DNA by itself, 33 bases read in frame from the first base. CDR1 and CDR2, looked up from the germline V gene (reference sequence), are DFQATT and SNEGSKA. With regard to this clonotype: The antigen this receptor binds is unknown. Base qualities are missing; no much larger clone stands one base away.

The library relied on 5' RACE. Sequencing was performed on an Illumina HiSeq 2500. A second PCR of about 6 to 11 cycles was performed with a sample-barcoded 5' primer and a J-beta primer mix. A unique molecular identifier was introduced onto each TCR beta cDNA molecule by a template-switch 5' adaptor carrying 12 random nucleotides. Each sample yielded at least 3 million CDR3-containing paired-end reads. First-strand cDNA synthesis was performed from all RNA using the Mint cDNA synthesis kit, with priming by a TRBC-specific oligonucleotide. Following uracil-DNA glycosylase treatment, a first 18-cycle PCR with universal primers M1SS and BC2_uni_R was performed on all cDNA. On the authors' methods: Normalization of each sample was performed by random selection of 1 million high-quality reads, each carrying a distinct molecular identifier. Reads sharing molecular identifiers were discarded rather than binned into consensus sequences. CDR3 identification, clonotype clustering and error correction used MiTCR with a Q25 quality threshold and the strictest error-elimination algorithm. A nonparametric unseen species model with Euler transformation was used to estimate lower-bound total TCR beta diversity. TCRdb passed the public sequencing reads through fastp at Q25 and MiXCR, retaining productive beta sequences. Rows are unified per CDR3 protein, each entry keeping the most common DNA and genes. The V and J calls and clone size are TCRdb's, not the authors'. The sample yields roughly 1.6 million distinct CDR3 sequences; about 35% were counted once. Clones ranked in the top ten supply 10% to 12% of the sample.

Donors were roughly 40 systemically healthy Caucasian individuals from Russia aged roughly 6 to 100 years. Approximately 9 milliliters of peripheral blood were collected from each donor into EDTA-treated Vacutainer tubes. Ficoll-Paque density-gradient centrifugation was used to isolate PBMCs, with at least 6.5 million per sample. Trizol reagent was used to extract total RNA from the PBMCs, yielding at least 6 micrograms per sample. The percentages of naive CD45RAhigh/CD27high T cells were determined by flow cytometry on a PBMC aliquot from every donor. The V and J genes are TRBV20-1 and TRBJ2-7; the D gene cannot be named for sure. This receptor was identified in a woman in her 30s in good health. Sequenced: blood. The CDR3 reads as follows: CSAQESYEQYF. At the DNA level, the sequence is TGCAGTGCTCAGGAATCCTACGAGCAGTACTTC.